This record concerns one TCR beta chain sequence. Which antigen it targets is not known. Base qualities are not at hand, and no much larger clone is one base apart. The collaborating institutions used their own protocols to collect whole blood in K2EDTA tubes. For TCRbeta analysis, collaborator samples were shipped as frozen whole blood, as isolated PBMCs, or as DNA extracted from either sample type. The immunoSEQ Assay, a bias-controlled multiplex PCR, was used to amplify TCRbeta CDR3 regions from genomic DNA. In the paper's pipeline: Nucleated cell counts per sample were estimated from amplification of reference gene primers within the assay. To quantify the absolute abundance of each unique TCRbeta CDR3 rearrangement, sequence reads were collapsed and filtered. Productive Simpson clonality was computed per sample as the square root of Simpson's diversity index over productive rearrangements. TCRdb limited this immuneACCESS table to in-frame rearrangements with V and J called. A share of clones is missing; checked studies link under half to unresolved V genes, and the rest is unexplained. The D gene and trimming were derived from the DNA, and the V and J assignments and clone size from that table. The sample table records some 150,000 clones; about nine tenths of these occur just once. More than 2% of the sample belongs to the ten largest clones.

This sample was taken from a study of blood T cell repertoires in COVID-19 (dated by TCRdb to 2018 to 2020). Describing the broader study: Samples from collaborators originated in the United States, Italy and Spain and spanned both the acute and convalescent phases of COVID-19. Deeply sampled blood TCRbeta repertoires from subjects exposed to, actively infected with, or recovered from COVID-19 were included in the dataset. The repertoires were released in a freely available public database meant as a resource for research on the immune response to SARS-CoV-2. A de-identified subject ID, COVID-19 status, age in years and sex were almost always included in the sample metadata. The prospective study material was composed of cDNA or gDNA derived from T cells, B-cell-depleted T cells, or PBMCs. The samples were drawn from the first 160 participants of the ongoing ImmuneRACE study and from 1,254 subjects provided by 6 global collaborators. Where available, HLA class I and class II types were taken from metadata supplied by the sample provider and were not determined by assay-based typing.

As encoded in the germline V gene (reference sequence), CDR1 is SEHNR while CDR2 is FQNEAQ. The trim is 4 bases for V and 1 base for J, with a gap of 5 bases between the germline ends. From the cysteine through the phenylalanine, the CDR3 covers 13 amino acids. Just the 39-base CDR3 DNA is kept, in frame starting at base 1. Broader findings and caveats from the paper: The amount of clinical and demographic metadata varied by source and participant and was provided uncurated.

Sequencing input: peripheral blood. The sequence derives from a woman between 65 and 79 years old with acute or convalescent COVID-19. The chain is assembled from TRBV7-9 and TRBJ1-5, with the D segment identity uncertain. The CDR3 region: CASSSTSNQPQHF. The nucleotides read TGTGCCAGCAGCTCTACCAGCAATCAGCCCCAGCATTTT.